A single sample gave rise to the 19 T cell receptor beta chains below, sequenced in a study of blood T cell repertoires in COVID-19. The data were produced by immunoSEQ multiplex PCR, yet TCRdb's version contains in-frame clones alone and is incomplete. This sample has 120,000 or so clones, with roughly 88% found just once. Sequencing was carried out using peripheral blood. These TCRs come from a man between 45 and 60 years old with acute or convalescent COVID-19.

CDR3 in DNA: TGTGCCAGCAGCGTAGGGTGGGGCGGTCAAGAGACCCAGTACTTC. Translation gives CASSVGWGGQETQYF. J is TRBJ2-5 and V is TRBV9; D possibly corresponds to TRBD1 (5 bases). Germline CDR1 is SGDLS and CDR2 is YYNGEE. The V gene lost 0 bases and the J gene lost 2 bases, with 11 bases spanning the gap. This CDR3 has 15 residues.

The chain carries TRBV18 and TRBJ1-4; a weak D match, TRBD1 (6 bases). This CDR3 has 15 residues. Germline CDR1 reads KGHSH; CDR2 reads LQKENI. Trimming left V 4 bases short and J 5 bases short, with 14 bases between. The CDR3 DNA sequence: TGTGCCAGCTCACTGGGGGACACCCAGAATGAAAAACTGTTTTTT. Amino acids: CASSLGDTQNEKLFF.

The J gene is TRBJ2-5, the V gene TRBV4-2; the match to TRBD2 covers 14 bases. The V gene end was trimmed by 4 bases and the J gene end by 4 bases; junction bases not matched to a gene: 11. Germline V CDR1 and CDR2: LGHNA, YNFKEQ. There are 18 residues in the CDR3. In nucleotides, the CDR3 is TGTGCCAGCAGCCCAACCCGACTAGCGGGAGGGCCGGGAGAGACCCAGTACTTC. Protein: CASSPTRLAGGPGETQYF.

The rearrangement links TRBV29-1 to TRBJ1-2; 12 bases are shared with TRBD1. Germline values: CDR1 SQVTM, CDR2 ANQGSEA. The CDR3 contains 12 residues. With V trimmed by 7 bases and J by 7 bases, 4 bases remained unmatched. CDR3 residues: CSGGQGAGGYTF. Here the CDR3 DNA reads TGCAGCGGGGGACAGGGGGCTGGTGGCTACACCTTC.

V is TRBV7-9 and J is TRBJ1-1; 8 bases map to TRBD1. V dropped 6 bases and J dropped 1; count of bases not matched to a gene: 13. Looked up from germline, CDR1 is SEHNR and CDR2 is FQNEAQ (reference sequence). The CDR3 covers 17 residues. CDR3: CASRSTLQGVKNTEAFF. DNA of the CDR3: TGTGCCAGCAGATCGACGCTACAGGGGGTTAAGAACACTGAAGCTTTCTTT.

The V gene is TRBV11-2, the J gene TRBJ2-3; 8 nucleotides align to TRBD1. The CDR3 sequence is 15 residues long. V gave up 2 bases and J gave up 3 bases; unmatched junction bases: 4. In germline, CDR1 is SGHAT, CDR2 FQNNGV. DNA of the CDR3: TGTGCCAGCAGCTTACAGCAGGGGGCTACAGATACGCAGTATTTT. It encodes CASSLQQGATDTQYF.

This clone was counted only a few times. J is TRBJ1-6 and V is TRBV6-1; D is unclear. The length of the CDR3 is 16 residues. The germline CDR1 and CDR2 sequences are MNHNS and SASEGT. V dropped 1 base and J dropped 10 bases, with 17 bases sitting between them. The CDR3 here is CASSEDRVSLRSPLHF. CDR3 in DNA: TGTGCCAGCAGTGAAGACCGGGTCAGTTTAAGATCACCCCTCCACTTT.

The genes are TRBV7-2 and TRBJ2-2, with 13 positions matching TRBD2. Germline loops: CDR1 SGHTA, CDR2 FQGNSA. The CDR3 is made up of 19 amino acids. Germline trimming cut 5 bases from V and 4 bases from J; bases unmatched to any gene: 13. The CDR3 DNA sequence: TGTGCCAGCAGCAAATCGTTACTAGCGGGAGGGCCGGGCACCGGGGAGCTGTTTTTT. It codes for CASSKSLLAGGPGTGELFF.

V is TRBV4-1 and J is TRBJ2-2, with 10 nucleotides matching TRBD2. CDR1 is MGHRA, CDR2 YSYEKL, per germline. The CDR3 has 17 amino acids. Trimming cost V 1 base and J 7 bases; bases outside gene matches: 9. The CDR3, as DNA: TGCGCCAGCAGCCAAGGGCCTAGCGGGAGTGAGGACGGGGAGCTGTTTTTT. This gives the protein CASSQGPSGSEDGELFF.

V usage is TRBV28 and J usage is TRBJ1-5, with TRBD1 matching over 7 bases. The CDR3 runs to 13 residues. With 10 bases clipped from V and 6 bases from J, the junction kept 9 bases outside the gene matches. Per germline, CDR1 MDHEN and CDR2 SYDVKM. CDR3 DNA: TGTGCCACCGAACTACCAGGGGGTCAGCCCCAGCATTTT. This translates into CATELPGGQPQHF. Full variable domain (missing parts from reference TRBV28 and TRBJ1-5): DVKVTQSSRYLVKRTGEKVFLECVQDMDHENMFWYRQDPGLGLRLIYFSYDVKMKEKGDIPEGYSVSREKKERFSLILESASTNQTSMYLCATELPGGQPQHFGDGTRLSIL.

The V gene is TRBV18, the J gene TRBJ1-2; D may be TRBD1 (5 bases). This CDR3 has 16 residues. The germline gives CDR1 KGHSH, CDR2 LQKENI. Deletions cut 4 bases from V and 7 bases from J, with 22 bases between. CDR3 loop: CASSRTGVGESSGYTF. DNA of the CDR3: TGTGCCAGCTCACGGACGGGGGTCGGGGAGTCGAGTGGCTACACCTTC. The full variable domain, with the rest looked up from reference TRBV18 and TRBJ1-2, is NAGVMQNPRHLVRRRGQEARLRCSPMKGHSHVYWYRQLPEEGLKFMVYLQKENIIDESGMPKERFSAEFPKEGPSILRIQQVVRGDSAAYFCASSRTGVGESSGYTFGSGTRLTVV.

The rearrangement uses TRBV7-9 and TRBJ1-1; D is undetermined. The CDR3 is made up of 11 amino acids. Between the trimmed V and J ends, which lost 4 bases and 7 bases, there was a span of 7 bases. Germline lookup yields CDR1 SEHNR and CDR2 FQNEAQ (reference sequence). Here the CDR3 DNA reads TGTGCCAGCAGCTCCGGTTATGAAGCTTTCTTT. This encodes CASSSGYEAFF.

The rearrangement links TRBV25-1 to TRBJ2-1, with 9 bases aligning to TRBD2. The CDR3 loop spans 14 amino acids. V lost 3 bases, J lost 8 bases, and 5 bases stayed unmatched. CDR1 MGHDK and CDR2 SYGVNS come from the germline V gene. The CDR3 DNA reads TGTGCCAGCAGTGACCGACTAGCGGACGATGAGCAGTTCTTC. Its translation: CASSDRLADDEQFF. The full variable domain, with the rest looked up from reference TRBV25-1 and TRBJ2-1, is EADIYQTPRYLVIGTGKKITLECSQTMGHDKMYWYQQDPGMELHLIHYSYGVNSTEKGDLSSESTVSRIRTEHFPLTLESARPSHTSQYLCASSDRLADDEQFFGPGTRLTVL.

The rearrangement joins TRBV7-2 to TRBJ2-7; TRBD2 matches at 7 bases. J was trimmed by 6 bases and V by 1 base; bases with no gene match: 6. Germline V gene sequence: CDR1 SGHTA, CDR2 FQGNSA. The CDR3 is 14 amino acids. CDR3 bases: TGTGCCAGCAGCTTAGGCGGGAGCGTAGGCGAGCAGTACTTC. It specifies CASSLGGSVGEQYF.

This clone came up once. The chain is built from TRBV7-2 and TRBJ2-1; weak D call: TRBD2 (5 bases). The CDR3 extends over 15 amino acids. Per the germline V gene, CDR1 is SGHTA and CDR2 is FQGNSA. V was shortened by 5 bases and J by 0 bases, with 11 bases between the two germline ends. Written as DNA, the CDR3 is TGTGCCAGCAGCCTCCAGCGGAGCTCCTACAATGAGCAGTTCTTC. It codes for CASSLQRSSYNEQFF.

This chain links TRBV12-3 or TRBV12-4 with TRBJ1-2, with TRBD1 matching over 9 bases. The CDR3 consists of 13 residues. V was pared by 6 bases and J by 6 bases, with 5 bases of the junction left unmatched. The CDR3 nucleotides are TGTGCCAGCAGGGACAGGGGAGTAGATGGCTACACCTTC. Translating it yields CASRDRGVDGYTF.

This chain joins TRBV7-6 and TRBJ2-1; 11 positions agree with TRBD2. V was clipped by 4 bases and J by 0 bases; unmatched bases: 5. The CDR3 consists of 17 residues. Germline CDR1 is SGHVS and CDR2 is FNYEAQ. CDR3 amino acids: CASSSNSGRVSYNEQFF. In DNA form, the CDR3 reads TGTGCCAGCAGCTCAAATAGCGGGAGGGTCTCCTACAATGAGCAGTTCTTC.

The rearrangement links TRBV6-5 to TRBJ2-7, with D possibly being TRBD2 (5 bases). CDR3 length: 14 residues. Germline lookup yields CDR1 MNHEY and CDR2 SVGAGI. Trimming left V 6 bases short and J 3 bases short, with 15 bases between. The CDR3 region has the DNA TGTGCCAGCAGAATAAGCGGAGGCTACTACGAGCAGTACTTC. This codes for CASRISGGYYEQYF.

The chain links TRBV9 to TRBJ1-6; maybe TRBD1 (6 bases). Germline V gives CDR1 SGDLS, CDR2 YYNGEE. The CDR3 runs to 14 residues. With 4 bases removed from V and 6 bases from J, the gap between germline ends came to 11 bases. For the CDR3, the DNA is TGTGCCAGCAGCCCACAGGGTATTAATTCACCCCTCCACTTT. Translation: CASSPQGINSPLHF.